Below, 30 T cell receptor beta chains from the same sample are listed, as sequenced in a study of beta chain features in type 1 diabetes. The isolated RNA, all of it, was reverse transcribed, so expressed TCRB transcripts were what got sequenced. Profiled with immunoSEQ multiplex PCR; TCRdb holds only in-frame clones, not every one. The table shows about 620,000 clones, with 15% to 19% occurring only once. Material: naive CD4+ T cells from blood. The receptors originated from a man aged 18-30 years in good health.

This clone has a handful of counts. The chain uses TRBV4-1 and TRBJ2-1, with D possibly matching TRBD1 (6 bases). The CDR3 consists of 17 residues. V lost 0 bases and J 3 bases, leaving 15 bases between the germline ends. In germline, CDR1 is MGHRA, CDR2 YSYEKL. CDR3 sequence (DNA): TGCGCCAGCAGCCAAGATAGAGGCAGGGGTAACTACAATGAGCAGTTCTTC. Translating gives CASSQDRGRGNYNEQFF.

This clone was seen a handful of times. The chain is built from TRBV28 and TRBJ2-4, with TRBD1 matching over 7 bases. The length of the CDR3 is 16 residues. The junction had 9 bases not matched to a gene; V was cut back by 7 bases and J by 0 bases. Looked up from germline, CDR1 is MDHEN and CDR2 is SYDVKM. The CDR3 DNA reads as TGTGCCAGCATCTCTGGGACAGTTCTAGCCAAAAACATTCAGTACTTC. Its protein product is CASISGTVLAKNIQYF.

The chain recombines TRBV28 with TRBJ2-1, with 13 bases that match TRBD2. The CDR3 covers 15 residues. Germline V gene data show CDR1 as MDHEN and CDR2 as SYDVKM. V lost 4 bases to trimming and J lost 7 bases; unmatched junction nucleotides: 4. DNA of the CDR3: TGTGCCAGCAGTTCCCGACTAGCGGGGGGTAATGAGCAGTTCTTC. Its protein is CASSSRLAGGNEQFF.

The genes are TRBV9 and TRBJ2-1; 10 bases align to TRBD1. The V segment lost 0 bases and the J segment 7 bases; nucleotides outside the gene matches: 22. This CDR3 comprises 21 residues. Germline CDR1 and CDR2: SGDLS and YYNGEE. The DNA for the CDR3 is TGTGCCAGCAGCGTAGGCTTGGAAGGTAGAATCGGGACAGGGGAAGGGAATGAGCAGTTCTTC. Its protein product is CASSVGLEGRIGTGEGNEQFF.

This sequence joins TRBV27 and TRBJ2-5; TRBD2 matches at 11 bases. Germline CDR1 reads MNHEY; CDR2 reads SMNVEV (reference sequence). This CDR3 region has 14 residues. The junction had 4 bases not matched to a gene; V was cut back by 5 bases and J by 5 bases. The CDR3 protein is CASSVLAGVETQYF. For the CDR3, the DNA is TGTGCCAGCAGTGTACTAGCGGGAGTGGAGACCCAGTACTTC.

This chain links TRBV4-1 with TRBJ1-3; unclear D gene. The CDR3 has 14 amino acids. The V gene lost 5 bases and the J gene lost 2 bases, with 10 bases spanning the gap. CDR1 is MGHRA, CDR2 YSYEKL, per germline. CDR3: CASSNQIAGNTIYF. The CDR3 nucleotides read TGCGCCAGCAGCAACCAGATTGCTGGAAACACCATATATTTT.

This clone was counted between two and nine times. The chain joins TRBV9 to TRBJ2-7; 7 nucleotides align to TRBD2. J was trimmed by 0 bases and V by 0 bases; bases with no gene match: 9. The CDR3 contains 17 residues. CDR1 and CDR2 from the germline V gene are SGDLS and YYNGEE. CDR3 amino acids: CASSVGSAGRSSYEQYF. The CDR3 DNA sequence: TGTGCCAGCAGCGTAGGGTCAGCGGGAAGGAGCTCCTACGAGCAGTACTTC.

This clone came up a few times. This chain links TRBV5-1 with TRBJ2-3, with a possible D match to TRBD1 (5 bases). This CDR3 comprises 16 residues. V lost 0 bases, J lost 0 bases, and 11 bases lay in between. Germline values: CDR1 SGHRS, CDR2 YFSETQ. The CDR3: CASSLVGAPSTDTQYF. The CDR3 DNA reads TGCGCCAGCAGCTTGGTTGGGGCACCGAGCACAGATACGCAGTATTTT.

This clone showed up just a few times. The genes are TRBV7-9 and TRBJ2-5; no firm D call. Germline V gives CDR1 SEHNR, CDR2 FQNEAQ (reference sequence). The CDR3 loop spans 12 amino acids. Trimming took off 3 bases at V and 2 bases at J, with 4 bases between the two ends. In DNA form, the CDR3 reads TGTGCCAGCAGCTTTACTCAAGAGACCCAGTACTTC. Its protein is CASSFTQETQYF.

J is TRBJ2-2 and V is TRBV19; either TRBD1 or TRBD2 may supply D (5 bases each). CDR3 size: 16 residues. Germline CDR1 is LNHDA and CDR2 is SQIVND (reference sequence). Trimming removed 2 bases at V and 5 bases at J, with 15 bases between. The CDR3, as DNA: TGTGCCAGTAGTATAAGCTCGGGGCTTGGAACCGGGGAGCTGTTTTTT. The encoded protein is CASSISSGLGTGELFF.

The chain couples TRBV28 to TRBJ2-2; D not resolved. Trimming took 3 bases from V and 12 from J, leaving 17 bases between them. This CDR3 is built from 14 residues. Germline V gene lookup returns CDR1 MDHEN and CDR2 SYDVKM. The CDR3 protein is CASSLLRGGPQLFF. The DNA for the CDR3 is TGTGCCAGCAGTTTGCTTCGCGGCGGACCTCAGCTGTTTTTT.

This clone was counted between two and nine times. The chain has TRBV7-9 and TRBJ2-1; D gene unclear. This CDR3 has 12 residues. V shed 1 base and J shed 6 bases, with 4 bases lying between them. CDR1 is SEHNR and CDR2 is FQNEAQ in the germline V gene (reference sequence). The CDR3 DNA follows: TGTGCCAGCAGCTTAGTAGGCAATGAGCAGTTCTTC. Encoded protein: CASSLVGNEQFF.

The count of this clone is one. The chain uses TRBV7-3 and TRBJ2-7, with 7 bases fitting TRBD2. The V segment lost 2 bases and the J segment 1 base; nucleotides outside the gene matches: 8. The CDR3 length is 16 residues. In germline, CDR1 is SGHTA, CDR2 FQGTGA. The CDR3 region has the DNA TGTGCCAGCAGCTTAGTGGGACTAACCTATTCCTACGAGCAGTACTTC. This encodes CASSLVGLTYSYEQYF.

V and J are TRBV5-1 and TRBJ1-2; 7 bases match TRBD1. There are 18 residues in the CDR3. Germline loops: CDR1 SGHRS, CDR2 YFSETQ. After removal of 7 bases from V and 7 bases from J, the junction contained 25 bases not matched to a gene. CDR3 in DNA: TGCGCCAGCGCCAGTAAGGAGGGGGCTATCCTTACAGCGCGTGGCTACACCTTC. Translated: CASASKEGAILTARGYTF.

The rearrangement uses TRBV6-5 and TRBJ1-4; unclear D gene. The CDR3 sequence is 12 residues long. Germline V gene lookup returns CDR1 MNHEY and CDR2 SVGAGI. Trimming took off 0 bases at V and 8 bases at J, with 4 bases between the two ends. The CDR3 spells CASSYSREKLFF. CDR3 bases: TGTGCCAGCAGTTACTCGAGGGAAAAACTGTTTTTT.

Only a few counts were recorded for this clone. The chain recombines TRBV15 with TRBJ2-1, with TRBD1 as a possible D gene (6 bases). With 6 bases removed from V and 6 bases from J, the gap between germline ends came to 18 bases. This CDR3 is built from 15 residues. Germline V gene lookup returns CDR1 LNHNV and CDR2 YYDKDF (reference sequence). The DNA of the CDR3 is TGTGCCACCAGTCCGAAACCAGGGGCGGGCAATGAGCAGTTCTTC. This sequence encodes CATSPKPGAGNEQFF.

This clone was picked up a small number of times. This chain joins TRBV20-1 and TRBJ1-1; D is unresolved. The V end lost 1 base, the J end lost 11 bases, and 11 bases lay between the germline ends. Germline CDR1 is DFQATT and CDR2 is SNEGSKA (reference sequence). There are 11 residues in the CDR3. The CDR3 nucleotides read TGCAGTGCTAGAGTCGTGGGCGCGGCTTTCTTT. The encoded protein is CSARVVGAAFF.

This clone has more than one count but fewer than ten. V and J are TRBV6-6 and TRBJ2-7; 7 bases are a match to TRBD2. The CDR3 has 16 amino acids. Germline CDR1 MNHNY, CDR2 SVGAGI (reference sequence). The J segment lost 1 base and the V segment lost 0 bases, leaving 6 bases of the junction unmatched. DNA for the CDR3: TGTGCCAGCAGTTACTCGAAATACGGGGGGTCCTACGAGCAGTACTTC. Translation gives CASSYSKYGGSYEQYF.

V is TRBV28 and J is TRBJ2-7, with 8 bases matching TRBD1. Germline CDR1 reads MDHEN; CDR2 reads SYDVKM. Unmatched junction bases numbered 9, after V lost 7 bases and J lost 4 bases. The CDR3 is 14 residues long. The DNA for the CDR3 is TGTGCCAGCACCCGGACAGGGAAGTCTTACGAGCAGTACTTC. It yields the protein CASTRTGKSYEQYF.

This chain connects TRBV29-1 to TRBJ1-1, with 7 bases aligning to TRBD1. V was clipped by 7 bases and J by 6 bases; unmatched bases: 11. The CDR3 is 13 amino acids. Germline V gene data show CDR1 as SQVTM and CDR2 as ANQGSEA. The CDR3 loop reads CSGRDSLHPEAFF. The CDR3 nucleotides read TGCAGCGGCCGGGACAGCTTACACCCTGAAGCTTTCTTT. Variable domain in full (rest from reference TRBV29-1 and TRBJ1-1): SAVISQKPSRDICQRGTSLTIQCQVDSQVTMMFWYRQQPGQSLTLIATANQGSEATYESGFVIDKFPISRPNLTFSTLTVSNMSPEDSSIYLCSGRDSLHPEAFFGQGTRLTVV.

This clone occurred a few times. This sequence joins TRBV28 and TRBJ2-2; the D gene could be TRBD1 or TRBD2 (5 bases each). The germline V and J ends were trimmed by 2 bases and 0 bases, with 7 bases remaining between them. Germline assignment: CDR1 MDHEN and CDR2 SYDVKM. This CDR3 is 15 amino acids long. DNA of the CDR3: TGTGCCAGCAGTTTAGGGGGACCGAACACCGGGGAGCTGTTTTTT. Translation: CASSLGGPNTGELFF.

This clone turned up a few times. The V call is TRBV15, the J call TRBJ2-1; 7 nucleotides agree with TRBD2. After removal of 1 base from V and 9 bases from J, the junction contained 3 bases not matched to a gene. The CDR3 contains 13 residues. The germline CDR1 and CDR2 sequences are LNHNV and YYDKDF (reference sequence). The CDR3 region has the DNA TGTGCCACCAGCAGAGGACTAGCCGGTGAGCAGTTCTTC. Its protein is CATSRGLAGEQFF. The full variable domain, rest sourced from reference TRBV15 and TRBJ2-1, is DAMVIQNPRYQVTQFGKPVTLSCSQTLNHNVMYWYQQKSSQAPKLLFHYYDKDFNNEADTPDNFQSRRPNTSFCFLDIRSPGLGDTAMYLCATSRGLAGEQFFGPGTRLTVL.

The chain links TRBV4-2 to TRBJ2-1; 13 bases fit TRBD2. Trimming removed 2 bases from V and 4 bases from J; junction bases left unmatched: 2. This CDR3 is 16 amino acids long. Germline V lookup: CDR1 LGHNA, CDR2 YNFKEQ. This chain's CDR3 is CASSQLLAGGYNEQFF. As DNA, the CDR3 is TGTGCCAGCAGCCAACTACTAGCGGGGGGGTACAATGAGCAGTTCTTC.

This clone was detected only a few times. This chain joins TRBV14 and TRBJ1-1; weak D call: TRBD1 (5 bases). The CDR3 covers 14 residues. The germline V gene has CDR1 SGHDN and CDR2 FVKESK. V lost 5 bases and J 8 bases, leaving 18 bases between the germline ends. For the CDR3, the DNA is TGTGCCAGCAGCAAAGGGGTTCGGGGCTTCGAAGCTTTCTTT. Its translation: CASSKGVRGFEAFF. Filled out from reference TRBV14 and TRBJ1-1, the complete variable domain reads EAGVTQFPSHSVIEKGQTVTLRCDPISGHDNLYWYRRVMGKEIKFLLHFVKESKQDESGMPNNRFLAERTGGTYSTLKVQPAELEDSGVYFCASSKGVRGFEAFFGQGTRLTVV.

The rearrangement links TRBV4-2 to TRBJ1-1; no clear D gene. V was trimmed by 4 bases and J by 11 bases, leaving 20 bases between them. The CDR3 contains 14 residues. Germline V gene sequence: CDR1 LGHNA, CDR2 YNFKEQ. The CDR3 DNA sequence: TGTGCCAGCAGCCGGTCGAATTTCGTTGGTTTGGCTTTCTTT. This sequence encodes CASSRSNFVGLAFF.

The table lists this clone with a few counts. The chain has TRBV9 and TRBJ1-5; no definite D call. CDR1 is SGDLS, CDR2 YYNGEE, per germline. This CDR3 region has 15 residues. V lost 0 bases and J 2 bases, leaving 9 bases between the germline ends. The CDR3 region has the DNA TGTGCCAGCAGCGTAGGTCCACGGGGCAATCAGCCCCAGCATTTT. Its protein is CASSVGPRGNQPQHF.

This chain connects TRBV4-2 to TRBJ2-7, with a possible D match to TRBD1 (6 bases). Trimming removed 5 bases from V and 2 bases from J, with 19 bases in between. The germline V gene encodes CDR1 LGHNA and CDR2 YNFKEQ. This CDR3 has 16 amino acids. This CDR3 reads CASSSTYRAAAYEQYF. In DNA form, the CDR3 reads TGTGCCAGCAGCTCAACCTACAGGGCGGCGGCCTACGAGCAGTACTTC.

This clone was observed a handful of times. J is TRBJ2-3 and V is TRBV11-2; D is unclear. The germline gives CDR1 SGHAT, CDR2 FQNNGV. The CDR3 runs 15 residues. Trimming shortened V by 0 bases and J by 2 bases, and 9 bases separated the two germline ends. CDR3 in DNA: TGTGCCAGCAGCTTAGATGTCATAACCACAGATACGCAGTATTTT. Translated, it gives CASSLDVITTDTQYF.

The chain uses TRBV15 and TRBJ2-6, with no clear D. The CDR3 length is 15 residues. Trimming took off 1 base at V and 0 bases at J, with 4 bases between the two ends. Germline V lookup: CDR1 LNHNV, CDR2 YYDKDF (reference sequence). This CDR3 reads CATSRGASGANVLTF. For the CDR3, the DNA is TGTGCCACCAGCAGAGGAGCCTCTGGGGCCAACGTCCTGACTTTC.

This chain uses TRBV9 with TRBJ1-5; no firm D call. Trimming took off 4 bases at V and 5 bases at J, with 16 bases between the two ends. The germline V gene has CDR1 SGDLS and CDR2 YYNGEE. The CDR3 sequence is 15 residues long. CDR3 sequence reads: CASSPSPEGYQPQHF. CDR3 DNA: TGTGCCAGCAGCCCCTCCCCGGAGGGATATCAGCCCCAGCATTTT.